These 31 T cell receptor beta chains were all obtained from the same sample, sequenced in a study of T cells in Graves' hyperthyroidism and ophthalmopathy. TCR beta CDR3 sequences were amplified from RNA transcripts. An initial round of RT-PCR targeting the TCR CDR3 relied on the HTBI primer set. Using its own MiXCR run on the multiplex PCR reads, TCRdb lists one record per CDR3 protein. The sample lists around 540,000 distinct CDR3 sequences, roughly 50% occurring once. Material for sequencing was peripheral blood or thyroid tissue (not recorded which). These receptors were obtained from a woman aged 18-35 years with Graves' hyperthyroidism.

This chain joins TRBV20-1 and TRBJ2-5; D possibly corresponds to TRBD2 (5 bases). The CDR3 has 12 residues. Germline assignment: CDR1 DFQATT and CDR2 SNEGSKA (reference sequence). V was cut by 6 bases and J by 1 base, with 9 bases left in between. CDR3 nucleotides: TGCAGTGCCACGGGGTTCCAAGAGACCCAGTACTTC. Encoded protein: CSATGFQETQYF.

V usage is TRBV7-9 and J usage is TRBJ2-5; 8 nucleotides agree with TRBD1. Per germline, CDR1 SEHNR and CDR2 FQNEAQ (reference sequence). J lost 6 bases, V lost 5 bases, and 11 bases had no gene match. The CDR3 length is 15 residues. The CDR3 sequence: CASSQQGGDVKTQYF. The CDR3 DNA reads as TGTGCCAGCAGCCAACAGGGGGGAGATGTAAAGACCCAGTACTTC. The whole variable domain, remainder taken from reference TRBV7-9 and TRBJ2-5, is DTGVSQNPRHKITKRGQNVTFRCDPISEHNRLYWYRQTLGQGPEFLTYFQNEAQLEKSRLLSDRFSAERPKGSFSTLEIQRTEQGDSAMYLCASSQQGGDVKTQYFGPGTRLLVL.

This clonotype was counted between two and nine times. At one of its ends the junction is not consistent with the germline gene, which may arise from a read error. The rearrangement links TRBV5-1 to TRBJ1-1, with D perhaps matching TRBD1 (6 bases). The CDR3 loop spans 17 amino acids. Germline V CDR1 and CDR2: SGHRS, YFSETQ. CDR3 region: CASRTEGGRYWDTEAFF. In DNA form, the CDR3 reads TGCGCCAGCAGAACGGAGGGGGGGAGGTATTGGGACACTGAGGCTTTCTTT.

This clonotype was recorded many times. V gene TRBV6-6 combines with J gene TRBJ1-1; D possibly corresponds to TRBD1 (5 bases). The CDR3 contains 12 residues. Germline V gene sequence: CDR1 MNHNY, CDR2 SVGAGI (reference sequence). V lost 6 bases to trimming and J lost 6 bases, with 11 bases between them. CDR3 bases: TGTGCCAGCAGCCTTCGGGGACCTGAAGCTTTCTTT. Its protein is CASSLRGPEAFF.

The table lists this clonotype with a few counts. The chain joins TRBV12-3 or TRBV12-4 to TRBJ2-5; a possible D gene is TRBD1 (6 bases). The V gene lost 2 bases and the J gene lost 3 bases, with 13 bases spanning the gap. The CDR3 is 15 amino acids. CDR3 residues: CASSLWGHHEETQYF. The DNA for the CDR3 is TGTGCCAGCAGTTTATGGGGACACCACGAAGAGACCCAGTACTTC.

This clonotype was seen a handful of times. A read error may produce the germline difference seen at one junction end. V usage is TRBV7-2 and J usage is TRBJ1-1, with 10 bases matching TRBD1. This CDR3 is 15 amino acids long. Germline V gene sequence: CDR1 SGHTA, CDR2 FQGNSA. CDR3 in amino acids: CASSQRQGARTEVFF. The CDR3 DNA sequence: TGTGCCAGCAGCCAACGACAGGGGGCGAGGACTGAAGTTTTCTTT.

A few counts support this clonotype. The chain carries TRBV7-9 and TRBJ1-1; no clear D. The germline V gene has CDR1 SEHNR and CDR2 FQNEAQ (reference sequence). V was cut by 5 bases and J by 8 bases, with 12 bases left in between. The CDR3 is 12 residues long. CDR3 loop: CASSHSGQEAFF. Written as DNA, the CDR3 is TGTGCCAGCAGCCACTCGGGCCAGGAAGCTTTCTTT.

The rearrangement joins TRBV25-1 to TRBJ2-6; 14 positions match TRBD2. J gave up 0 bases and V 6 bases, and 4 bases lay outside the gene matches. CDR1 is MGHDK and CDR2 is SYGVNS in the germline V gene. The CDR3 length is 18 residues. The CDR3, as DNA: TGTGCCAGCAGCCAGGGACTAGCGGGGGACTCTGGGGCCAACGTCCTGACTTTC. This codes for CASSQGLAGDSGANVLTF.

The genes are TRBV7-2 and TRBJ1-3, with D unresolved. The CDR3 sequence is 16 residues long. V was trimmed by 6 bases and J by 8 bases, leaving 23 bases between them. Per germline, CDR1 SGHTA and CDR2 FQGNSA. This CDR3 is CASSPQPGRFEDTIYF. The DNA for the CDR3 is TGTGCCAGCAGTCCCCAGCCGGGGAGGTTTGAGGACACCATATATTTT.

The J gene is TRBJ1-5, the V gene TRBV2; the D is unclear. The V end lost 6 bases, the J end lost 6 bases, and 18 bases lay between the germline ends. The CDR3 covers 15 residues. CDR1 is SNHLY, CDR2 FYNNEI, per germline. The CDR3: CASSMEGSGSQPQHF. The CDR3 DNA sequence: TGTGCCAGCAGCATGGAGGGTTCGGGCAGTCAGCCCCAGCATTTT.

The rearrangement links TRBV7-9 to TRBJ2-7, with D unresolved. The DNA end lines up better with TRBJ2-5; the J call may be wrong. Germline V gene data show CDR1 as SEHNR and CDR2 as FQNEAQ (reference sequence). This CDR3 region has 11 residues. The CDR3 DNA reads TGTGCCTGGAGTGTACTTGAGACCCAGTACTTC. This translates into CAWSVLETQYF.

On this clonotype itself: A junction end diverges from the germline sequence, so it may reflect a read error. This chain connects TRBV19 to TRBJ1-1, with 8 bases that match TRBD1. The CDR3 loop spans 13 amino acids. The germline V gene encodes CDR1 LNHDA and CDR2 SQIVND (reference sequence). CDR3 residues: CARSKTGVYEAFF. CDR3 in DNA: TGTGCCAGAAGTAAGACAGGGGTTTATGAAGCTTTCTTT.

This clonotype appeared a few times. This chain's CDR3 is CSAMSGGATTYEQYF. DNA for the CDR3: TGCAGTGCCATGTCGGGTGGGGCGACCACCTACGAGCAGTACTTC. The chain joins TRBV20-1 to TRBJ2-7; TRBD1 might be the D (5 bases). Trimming shortened V by 6 bases and J by 2 bases, and 20 bases separated the two germline ends. The CDR3 spans 15 residues. Germline CDR1 reads DFQATT; CDR2 reads SNEGSKA (reference sequence).

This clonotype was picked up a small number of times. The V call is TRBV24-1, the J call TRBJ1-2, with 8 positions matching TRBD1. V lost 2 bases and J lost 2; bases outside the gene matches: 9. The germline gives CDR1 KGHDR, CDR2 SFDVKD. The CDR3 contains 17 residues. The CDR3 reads CATSDSFDRGRNYGYTF. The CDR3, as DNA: TGTGCCACCAGTGATTCGTTTGACAGGGGACGGAACTATGGCTACACCTTC.

CDR3 sequence: CATSRERTGGDTEKLFF. The CDR3 DNA sequence: TGTGCCACCAGCAGAGAACGCACAGGGGGTGACACCGAAAAACTGTTTTTT. V usage is TRBV15 and J usage is TRBJ1-4, with 8 bases fitting TRBD1. After removal of 0 bases from V and 8 bases from J, the junction contained 11 bases not matched to a gene. Germline CDR1 reads LNHNV; CDR2 reads YYDKDF (reference sequence). CDR3 size: 17 residues.

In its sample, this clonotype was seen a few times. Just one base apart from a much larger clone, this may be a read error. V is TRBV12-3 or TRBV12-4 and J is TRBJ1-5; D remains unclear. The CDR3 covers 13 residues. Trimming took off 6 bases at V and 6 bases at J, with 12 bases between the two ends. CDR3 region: CASRGGRGQPQHF. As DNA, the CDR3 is TGTGCCAGCAGAGGAGGGCGCGGTCAGCCCCAGCATTTT.

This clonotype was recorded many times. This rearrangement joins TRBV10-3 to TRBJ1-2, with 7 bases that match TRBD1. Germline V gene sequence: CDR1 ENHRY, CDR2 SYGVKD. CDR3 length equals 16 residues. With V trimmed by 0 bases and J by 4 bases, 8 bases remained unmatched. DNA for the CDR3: TGTGCCATCAGTGAGTCGGGACCCGGGACAGTCTATGGCTACACCTTC. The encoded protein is CAISESGPGTVYGYTF.

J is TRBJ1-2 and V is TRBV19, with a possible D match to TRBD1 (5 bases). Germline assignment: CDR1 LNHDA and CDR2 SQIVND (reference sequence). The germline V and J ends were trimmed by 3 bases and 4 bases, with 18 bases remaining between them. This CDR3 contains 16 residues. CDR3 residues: CASSITRDAGSYGYTF. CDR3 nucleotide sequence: TGTGCCAGTAGTATTACGCGGGACGCCGGCAGCTATGGCTACACCTTC.

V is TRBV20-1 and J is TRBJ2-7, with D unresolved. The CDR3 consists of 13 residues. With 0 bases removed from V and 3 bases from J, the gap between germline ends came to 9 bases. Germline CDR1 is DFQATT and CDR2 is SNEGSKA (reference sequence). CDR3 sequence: CSARDLTGYEQYF. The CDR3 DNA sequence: TGCAGTGCTAGAGATCTTACGGGCTACGAGCAGTACTTC.

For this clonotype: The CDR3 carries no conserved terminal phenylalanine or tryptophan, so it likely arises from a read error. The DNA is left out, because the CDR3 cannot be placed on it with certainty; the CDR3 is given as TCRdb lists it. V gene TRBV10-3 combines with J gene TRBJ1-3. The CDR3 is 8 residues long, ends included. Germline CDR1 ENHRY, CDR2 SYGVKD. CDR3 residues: CAIKAGLA.

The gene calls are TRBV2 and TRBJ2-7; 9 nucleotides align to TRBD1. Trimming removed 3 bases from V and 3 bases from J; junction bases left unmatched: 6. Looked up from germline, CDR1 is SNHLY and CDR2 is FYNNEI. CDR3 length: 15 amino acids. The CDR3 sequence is CASSDVGQGFYEQYF. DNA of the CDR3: TGTGCCAGCAGTGACGTAGGACAGGGGTTCTACGAGCAGTACTTC. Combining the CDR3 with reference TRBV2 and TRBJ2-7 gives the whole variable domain EPEVTQTPSHQVTQMGQEVILRCVPISNHLYFYWYRQILGQKVEFLVSFYNNEISEKSEIFDDQFSVERPDGSNFTLKIRSTKLEDSAMYFCASSDVGQGFYEQYFGPGTRLTVT.

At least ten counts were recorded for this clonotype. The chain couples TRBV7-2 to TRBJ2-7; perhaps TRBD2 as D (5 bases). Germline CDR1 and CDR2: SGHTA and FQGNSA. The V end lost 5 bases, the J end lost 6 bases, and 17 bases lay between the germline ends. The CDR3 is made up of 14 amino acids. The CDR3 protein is CASSPPRLASEQYF. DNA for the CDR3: TGTGCCAGCAGCCCCCCGAGGCTAGCCTCCGAGCAGTACTTC.

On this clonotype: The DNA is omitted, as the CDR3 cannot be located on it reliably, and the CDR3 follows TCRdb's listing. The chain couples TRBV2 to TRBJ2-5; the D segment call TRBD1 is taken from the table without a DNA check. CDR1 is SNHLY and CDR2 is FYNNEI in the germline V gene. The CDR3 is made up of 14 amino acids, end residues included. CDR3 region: CASSVGPGQETQYF.

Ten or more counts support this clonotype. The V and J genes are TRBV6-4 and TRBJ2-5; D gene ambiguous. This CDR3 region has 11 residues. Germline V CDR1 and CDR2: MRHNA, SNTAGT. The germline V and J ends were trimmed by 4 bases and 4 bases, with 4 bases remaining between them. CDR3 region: CASSGRETQYF. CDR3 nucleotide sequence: TGTGCCAGCAGTGGTAGAGAGACCCAGTACTTC.

The CDR3 sequence is CASSPKTGDTEAFF. The CDR3 DNA reads TGTGCCAGCAGCCCGAAGACAGGGGACACTGAAGCTTTCTTT. The chain links TRBV9 to TRBJ1-1, with 8 bases identical to TRBD1. The CDR3 loop spans 14 amino acids. The junction had 5 bases not matched to a gene; V was cut back by 4 bases and J by 3 bases. Per the germline V gene, CDR1 is SGDLS and CDR2 is YYNGEE.

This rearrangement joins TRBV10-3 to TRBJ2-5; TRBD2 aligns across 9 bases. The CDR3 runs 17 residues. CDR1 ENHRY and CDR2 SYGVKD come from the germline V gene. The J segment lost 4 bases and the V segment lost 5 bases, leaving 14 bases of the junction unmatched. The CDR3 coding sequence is TGTGCCATCAGTAAAGGGGCTAGCGGGAAAGGGGGAGAGACCCAGTACTTC. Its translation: CAISKGASGKGGETQYF.

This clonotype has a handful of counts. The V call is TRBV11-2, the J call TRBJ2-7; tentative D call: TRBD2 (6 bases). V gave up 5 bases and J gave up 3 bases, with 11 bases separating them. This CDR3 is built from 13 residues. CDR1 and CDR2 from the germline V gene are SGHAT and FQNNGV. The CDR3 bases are TGTGCCAGCAGCCCCGGGGAGGTCTACGAGCAGTACTTC. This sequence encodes CASSPGEVYEQYF.

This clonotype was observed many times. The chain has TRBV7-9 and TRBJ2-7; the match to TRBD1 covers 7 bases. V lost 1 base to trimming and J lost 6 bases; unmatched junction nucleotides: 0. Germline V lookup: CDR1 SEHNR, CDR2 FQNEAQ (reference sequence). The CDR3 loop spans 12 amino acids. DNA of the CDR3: TGTGCCAGCAGCTTAGGGGACAGCGAGCAGTACTTC. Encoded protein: CASSLGDSEQYF.

The CDR3, as DNA: TGTGCCAGCAGGGAGAGGGGCTATGGCTACACCTTC. Translated, it gives CASRERGYGYTF. The V gene is TRBV2, the J gene TRBJ1-2; maybe TRBD1 (5 bases). From germline, CDR1 is SNHLY and CDR2 FYNNEI. This CDR3 is built from 12 residues. The germline V and J ends were trimmed by 6 bases and 4 bases, with 9 bases remaining between them.

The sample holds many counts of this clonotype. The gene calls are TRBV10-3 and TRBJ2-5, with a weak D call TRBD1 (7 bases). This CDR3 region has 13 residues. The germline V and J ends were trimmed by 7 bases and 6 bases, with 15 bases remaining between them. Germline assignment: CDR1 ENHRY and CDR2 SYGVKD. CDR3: CAITEGAGKTQYF. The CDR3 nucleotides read TGTGCCATCACGGAGGGGGCGGGCAAGACCCAGTACTTC.

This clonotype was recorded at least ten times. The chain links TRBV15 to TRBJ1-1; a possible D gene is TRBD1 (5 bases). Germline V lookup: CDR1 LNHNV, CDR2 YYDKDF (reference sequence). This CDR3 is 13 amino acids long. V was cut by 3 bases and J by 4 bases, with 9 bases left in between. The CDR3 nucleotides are TGTGCCACCAGCAGCCTGGACACCACTGAAGCTTTCTTT. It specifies CATSSLDTTEAFF. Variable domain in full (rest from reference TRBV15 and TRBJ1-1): DAMVIQNPRYQVTQFGKPVTLSCSQTLNHNVMYWYQQKSSQAPKLLFHYYDKDFNNEADTPDNFQSRRPNTSFCFLDIRSPGLGDTAMYLCATSSLDTTEAFFGQGTRLTVV.